The 4 T cell receptor beta chains reported below all come from one sample, sequenced in a study of T cell changes during pregnancy in multiple sclerosis. Clones were sequenced by immunoSEQ multiplex PCR, and TCRdb holds only the in-frame ones, with some missing. Seen here are 85,000 to 100,000 clones, roughly 90% observed once, and the top ten hold 1.5%. The sequenced sample was peripheral blood, obtained in the first trimester of pregnancy. The receptors here all came from a female donor with multiple sclerosis, enrolled in a pregnancy study.

The chain couples TRBV2 to TRBJ1-2; TRBD1 agrees at 8 bases. V gave up 4 bases and J gave up 9 bases; unmatched junction bases: 4. This CDR3 is 12 amino acids long. Germline V gene lookup returns CDR1 SNHLY and CDR2 FYNNEI. CDR3 sequence (DNA): TGTGCCAGCAGTGGCCGGACAGGGCGCTACACCTTC. It translates to CASSGRTGRYTF.

This clone was observed once. This chain connects TRBV4-1 to TRBJ1-4; 9 nucleotides line up with TRBD1. Germline CDR1 MGHRA, CDR2 YSYEKL. J lost 9 bases, V lost 2 bases, and 10 bases had no gene match. This CDR3 comprises 16 residues. The CDR3 sequence is CASSQSVGTGLQKLFF. In nucleotides, the CDR3 is TGCGCCAGCAGCCAATCGGTCGGGACAGGGCTACAAAAACTGTTTTTT.

The CDR3 sequence: CASSVGGQGTYEQYF. The DNA of the CDR3 is TGTGCCAGCAGCGTAGGAGGACAGGGTACGTACGAGCAGTACTTC. The chain links TRBV9 to TRBJ2-7; 8 nucleotides line up with TRBD1. Germline V gene sequence: CDR1 SGDLS, CDR2 YYNGEE. Trimming cost V 0 bases and J 4 bases; bases outside gene matches: 6. CDR3 length: 15 amino acids.

This chain links TRBV5-6 with TRBJ2-3, with 10 nucleotides matching TRBD1. This CDR3 comprises 17 residues. The germline V gene encodes CDR1 SGHDT and CDR2 YYEEEE. Trimming cost V 4 bases and J 0 bases; bases outside gene matches: 8. In DNA form, the CDR3 reads TGTGCCAGCAGCCTGGGGACAGGGGCTTTTAGCACAGATACGCAGTATTTT. Its translation: CASSLGTGAFSTDTQYF.